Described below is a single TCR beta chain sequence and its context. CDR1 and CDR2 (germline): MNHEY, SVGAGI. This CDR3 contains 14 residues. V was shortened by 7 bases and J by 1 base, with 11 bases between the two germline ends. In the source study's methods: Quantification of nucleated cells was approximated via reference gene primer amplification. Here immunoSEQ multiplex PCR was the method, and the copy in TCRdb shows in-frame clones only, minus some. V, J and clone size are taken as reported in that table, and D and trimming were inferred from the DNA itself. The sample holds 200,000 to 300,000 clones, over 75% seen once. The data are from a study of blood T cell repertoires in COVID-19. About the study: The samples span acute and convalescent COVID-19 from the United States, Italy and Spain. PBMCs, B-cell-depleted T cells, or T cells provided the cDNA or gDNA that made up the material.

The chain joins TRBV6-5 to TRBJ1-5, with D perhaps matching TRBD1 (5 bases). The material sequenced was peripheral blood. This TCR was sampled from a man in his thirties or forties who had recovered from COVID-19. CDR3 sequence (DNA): TGTGCCAGCATCGGGGAGGGGAGCAATCAGCCCCAGCATTTT. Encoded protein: CASIGEGSNQPQHF.